This is a list of T cell receptor beta chains from one sample in a study of blood T cell repertoires in COVID-19. The table came from immunoSEQ multiplex PCR; TCRdb's copy has only in-frame clones and leaves some out. The sample shows about 120,000 clones, roughly four fifths of them seen only once. Sequenced material: peripheral blood. Receptor source: a woman in her sixties or seventies with acute or convalescent COVID-19. CDR3s include the opening cysteine and the closing phenylalanine or tryptophan. Each record gives: V gene, clone size, D gene, J gene, CDR3 protein, CDR3 DNA. The D gene is left open where the match is weak. Rows give clone size only sometimes, using once, few, many, or a class for an expanded clone.

V: TRBV2; size: -; D: -; J: TRBJ2-5; CDR3: CASSELWTSAESTAETQYF; DNA: TGTGCCAGCAGTGAATTATGGACATCTGCCGAAAGTACCGCAGAGACCCAGTACTTC
V: TRBV7-2; size: -; D: -; J: TRBJ1-2; CDR3: CASSERVDLPGYTF; DNA: TGTGCCAGCAGCGAACGGGTTGACTTGCCAGGCTACACCTTC
V: TRBV5-4; size: -; D: TRBD2; J: TRBJ2-5; CDR3: CASSLEAGGRGETQYF; DNA: TGTGCCAGCAGCTTGGAGGCGGGGGGGCGTGGAGAGACCCAGTACTTC
V: TRBV6-2/TRBV6-3; size: -; D: TRBD1; J: TRBJ1-1; CDR3: CASSSFLGQGEKAFF; DNA: TGTGCCAGCAGTTCTTTCCTTGGACAGGGTGAGAAAGCTTTCTTT
V: TRBV6-5; size: -; D: TRBD2; J: TRBJ2-5; CDR3: CASSYGSGGRETQYF; DNA: TGTGCCAGCAGTTACGGTTCGGGGGGTCGAGAGACCCAGTACTTC
V: TRBV6-6; size: -; D: TRBD1; J: TRBJ1-1; CDR3: CASSRGQGAVTEAFF; DNA: TGTGCCAGCAGCAGGGGACAGGGGGCTGTCACTGAAGCTTTCTTT
V: TRBV27; size: -; D: -; J: TRBJ2-6; CDR3: CASSLSLSGANVLTF; DNA: TGTGCCAGCAGTTTATCTCTCTCTGGGGCCAACGTCCTGACTTTC
V: TRBV7-8; size: many; D: -; J: TRBJ1-5; CDR3: CASSFWTAEQPQHF; DNA: TGTGCCAGCAGCTTTTGGACAGCAGAACAGCCCCAGCATTTT
V: TRBV5-8; size: few; D: -; J: TRBJ1-5; CDR3: CASSLQNNQPQHF; DNA: TGTGCCAGCAGCTTGCAGAACAATCAGCCCCAGCATTTT
V: TRBV5-1; size: once; D: TRBD1; J: TRBJ1-2; CDR3: CASSLETGVDGYTF; DNA: TGCGCCAGCAGCTTGGAAACAGGGGTGGATGGCTACACCTTC
V: TRBV16; size: few; D: TRBD1; J: TRBJ1-2; CDR3: CASSQLGQGVGGYTF; DNA: TGTGCCAGCAGCCAATTAGGGCAGGGGGTCGGCGGCTACACCTTC
V: TRBV30; size: -; D: -; J: TRBJ2-2; CDR3: CAWSRLRTGELFF; DNA: TGTGCCTGGTCCCGACTCCGCACCGGGGAGCTGTTTTTT
V: TRBV12-3/TRBV12-4; size: -; D: -; J: TRBJ1-2; CDR3: CASSLVRVYGYTF; DNA: TGTGCCAGCAGTTTAGTTCGGGTCTATGGCTACACCTTC
V: TRBV19; size: -; D: -; J: TRBJ1-5; CDR3: CATSRGDFYQPQHF; DNA: TGTGCCACTTCCCGGGGGGATTTTTATCAGCCCCAGCATTTT
V: TRBV11-2; size: -; D: TRBD2; J: TRBJ2-7; CDR3: CASSFGGVYEQYF; DNA: TGTGCCAGCAGCTTTGGGGGGGTATACGAGCAGTACTTC
V: TRBV18; size: -; D: -; J: TRBJ1-1; CDR3: CASSPPQGRAFF; DNA: TGTGCCAGCTCACCACCGCAGGGGCGGGCTTTCTTT
V: TRBV7-8; size: -; D: -; J: TRBJ2-2; CDR3: CASSSVDRNTGELFF; DNA: TGTGCCAGCAGCTCCGTGGACAGAAACACCGGGGAGCTGTTTTTT
V: TRBV7-2; size: -; D: TRBD1; J: TRBJ2-7; CDR3: CASSFRDRGYEQYF; DNA: TGTGCCAGCAGCTTTCGGGACAGGGGATACGAGCAGTACTTC
V: TRBV4-2; size: once; D: -; J: TRBJ2-1; CDR3: CASSQEAGTRGEQFF; DNA: TGTGCCAGCAGCCAAGAAGCAGGAACCAGGGGTGAGCAGTTCTTC
V: TRBV18; size: -; D: -; J: TRBJ1-2; CDR3: CASSPNQLRAEGYYGYTF; DNA: TGTGCCAGCTCACCAAATCAATTACGTGCTGAGGGATACTATGGCTACACCTTC
V: TRBV3-1/TRBV3-2; size: -; D: -; J: TRBJ2-1; CDR3: CASTHGGYEQFF; DNA: TGTGCCAGCACCCACGGGGGTTATGAGCAGTTCTTC
V: TRBV6-2/TRBV6-3; size: -; D: -; J: TRBJ2-3; CDR3: CASSYTIGGLTDTQYF; DNA: TGTGCCAGCAGTTACACCATCGGGGGGCTCACAGATACGCAGTATTTT
V: TRBV7-2; size: -; D: -; J: TRBJ2-7; CDR3: CASSPHRGNYEQYF; DNA: TGTGCCAGCAGCCCCCACCGGGGAAACTACGAGCAGTACTTC
V: TRBV5-6; size: -; D: -; J: TRBJ1-4; CDR3: CASSSWGGNNEKLFF; DNA: TGTGCCAGCAGCTCGTGGGGGGGTAATAATGAAAAACTGTTTTTT
V: TRBV10-2; size: -; D: -; J: TRBJ2-2; CDR3: CASSADSSGELFF; DNA: TGCGCCAGCAGTGCTGACTCTTCCGGGGAGCTGTTTTTT
V: TRBV27; size: -; D: -; J: TRBJ1-5; CDR3: CASSSGLAGDNQPQHF; DNA: TGTGCCAGCAGCTCGGGCCTGGCAGGGGACAATCAGCCCCAGCATTTT
V: TRBV30; size: -; D: -; J: TRBJ2-6; CDR3: CAWSRGVPGANVLTF; DNA: TGTGCCTGGAGCCGAGGTGTCCCTGGGGCCAACGTCCTGACTTTC
V: TRBV19; size: -; D: -; J: TRBJ2-2; CDR3: CASSIDPFILGGGQTNTGELFF; DNA: TGTGCCAGTAGTATAGACCCGTTTATTTTGGGCGGGGGACAAACGAACACCGGGGAGCTGTTTTTT
V: TRBV10-2; size: -; D: -; J: TRBJ1-1; CDR3: CASSEQYTEAFF; DNA: TGCGCCAGCAGTGAACAGTACACTGAAGCTTTCTTT
V: TRBV30; size: -; D: -; J: TRBJ2-1; CDR3: CAWSRGSSYNEQFF; DNA: TGTGCCTGGAGTCGGGGGAGCTCCTACAATGAGCAGTTCTTC
V: TRBV27; size: -; D: TRBD2; J: TRBJ2-1; CDR3: CASSFPRAGEKFF; DNA: TGTGCCAGCAGTTTCCCGAGGGCGGGGGAAAAGTTCTTC
V: TRBV7-8; size: once; D: -; J: TRBJ2-1; CDR3: CASSLVFWERAYNEQFF; DNA: TGTGCCAGCAGCTTAGTTTTCTGGGAGAGGGCCTACAATGAGCAGTTCTTC
V: TRBV5-4; size: -; D: TRBD1; J: TRBJ1-6; CDR3: CASSFQGGLLQPLHF; DNA: TGTGCCAGCAGCTTTCAGGGGGGACTGCTTCAGCCCCTCCACTTT
V: TRBV19; size: -; D: -; J: TRBJ1-1; CDR3: CASYHGQPGSEAFF; DNA: TGTGCCAGCTACCACGGACAGCCGGGGTCTGAAGCTTTCTTT
V: TRBV4-3; size: once; D: -; J: TRBJ1-2; CDR3: CASSQFSGSGYTF; DNA: TGCGCCAGCAGCCAGTTTTCGGGGAGTGGCTACACCTTC
V: TRBV3-1/TRBV3-2; size: -; D: TRBD2; J: TRBJ2-5; CDR3: CASSPLAGRETQYF; DNA: TGTGCCAGCAGTCCCTTAGCGGGCCGGGAGACCCAGTACTTC
V: TRBV9; size: -; D: -; J: TRBJ1-2; CDR3: CASSPDSYGYTF; DNA: TGTGCCAGCAGCCCAGACAGCTATGGCTACACCTTC
V: TRBV7-2; size: -; D: TRBD1; J: TRBJ1-1; CDR3: CASSLGQGNTEAFF; DNA: TGTGCCAGCAGCCTAGGACAGGGGAACACTGAAGCTTTCTTT
V: TRBV5-4; size: -; D: TRBD1; J: TRBJ2-5; CDR3: CASSRQGVRQETQYF; DNA: TGTGCCAGCAGCCGTCAGGGGGTGAGGCAAGAGACCCAGTACTTC
V: TRBV19; size: -; D: -; J: TRBJ1-4; CDR3: CASSMGHNNEKLFF; DNA: TGTGCCAGTAGTATGGGACACAATAATGAAAAACTGTTTTTT
V: TRBV25-1; size: -; D: -; J: TRBJ2-2; CDR3: CASSPRTGTGELFF; DNA: TGTGCCAGCAGTCCTCGTACAGGGACCGGGGAGCTGTTTTTT
V: TRBV18; size: once; D: -; J: TRBJ2-1; CDR3: CASSPGPGYRDEQFF; DNA: TGTGCCAGCTCACCAGGGCCAGGGTACCGGGATGAGCAGTTCTTC
V: TRBV6-6; size: many; D: -; J: TRBJ1-2; CDR3: CASSPSYGYTF; DNA: TGTGCCAGCAGTCCTTCTTATGGCTACACCTTC
V: TRBV6-5; size: -; D: TRBD1; J: TRBJ1-1; CDR3: CASSQPGGRAEAFF; DNA: TGTGCCAGCAGTCAGCCAGGGGGACGGGCTGAAGCTTTCTTT
V: TRBV25-1; size: -; D: -; J: TRBJ1-6; CDR3: CASSDRNNSPLHF; DNA: TGTGCCAGCAGTGACAGGAATAATTCACCCCTCCACTTT
V: TRBV7-9; size: -; D: -; J: TRBJ1-1; CDR3: CASSAGMNTEAFF; DNA: TGTGCCAGCAGTGCGGGGATGAACACTGAAGCTTTCTTT
V: TRBV19; size: once; D: TRBD2; J: TRBJ2-1; CDR3: CASSGLAGGVSNEQFF; DNA: TGTGCCAGTAGTGGGTTAGCGGGGGGCGTCAGCAATGAGCAGTTCTTC
V: TRBV6-5; size: -; D: TRBD1; J: TRBJ1-5; CDR3: CASRDRESYQPQHF; DNA: TGTGCCAGCAGAGACAGGGAGTCTTATCAGCCCCAGCATTTT
V: TRBV24-1; size: -; D: TRBD1; J: TRBJ2-1; CDR3: CATSDPGQHNEQFF; DNA: TGTGCCACCAGTGATCCGGGACAGCACAATGAGCAGTTCTTC